A selection of T cell receptor beta chains follows, all from one sample in a study of shared clonotypes between healthy human individuals. Here immunoSEQ multiplex PCR was the method, and the copy in TCRdb shows in-frame clones only, minus some. The table has fewer than 650,000 clones, just over 75% seen once. The sample comprised PBMCs. All receptors derive from a woman aged 40-49 years in good health. Some clones in this sample may be carry-over from other donors' samples. CDR3s include the opening cysteine and the closing phenylalanine or tryptophan. The D gene is left open where the match is weak. The size of a clone is reported for some rows only, either as once, few or many, or as a class for expanded clones.

V gene	J gene	clone size	CDR3 length	D gene	CDR3 DNA	CDR3 protein
TRBV7-2	TRBJ2-7	NA	15	TRBD1	TGTGCCAGCAGCTTAGCGCCGGGACAGGGCTACGAGCAGTACTTC	CASSLAPGQGYEQYF
TRBV5-1	TRBJ2-3	few	14	NA	TGCGCCAGCAGCTTGGAAGACGGCACAGATACGCAGTATTTT	CASSLEDGTDTQYF
TRBV7-2	TRBJ2-7	NA	15	NA	TGTGCCAGCAGCTCAATAGGGACCCCCAACGACGAGCAGTACTTC	CASSSIGTPNDEQYF
TRBV7-9	TRBJ1-1	once	17	TRBD1	TGTGCCAGCAGCTATGGGACAGGGGATTTTATGAACACTGAAGCTTTCTTT	CASSYGTGDFMNTEAFF
TRBV7-2	TRBJ1-5	NA	14	NA	TGTGCCAGCAGCTTACTCCTCCGGGGTCAGCCCCAGCATTTT	CASSLLLRGQPQHF
TRBV7-8	TRBJ1-2	once	13	NA	TGTGCCAGCAGCTTAGAAGACATAAATGGCTACACCTTC	CASSLEDINGYTF
TRBV27	TRBJ2-2	NA	15	NA	TGTGCCAGCAGTTTATTGGCAGGGGGGACCGGGGAGCTGTTTTTT	CASSLLAGGTGELFF
TRBV25-1	TRBJ1-5	NA	13	NA	TGTGCCAGCAGTGATCAGGGCAATCAGCCCCAGCATTTT	CASSDQGNQPQHF
TRBV2	TRBJ1-4	NA	13	NA	TGTGCCAGCAGTGATGAGGGTCCAGCGGGACAGTTTTTT	CASSDEGPAGQFF
TRBV30	TRBJ2-5	NA	13	TRBD1	TGTGCCTGGAGCCGACAGGGTCCGGAGACCCAGTACTTC	CAWSRQGPETQYF
TRBV18	TRBJ1-2	NA	15	NA	TGTGCCAGCTCACCAGTCGGGCAGACTAACTATGGCTACACCTTC	CASSPVGQTNYGYTF
TRBV5-4	TRBJ2-3	NA	16	TRBD2	TGTGCCAGCAGCCACGGACTAGCGGGACGCACAGATACGCAGTATTTT	CASSHGLAGRTDTQYF
TRBV4-1	TRBJ1-2	NA	14	NA	TGCGCCAGCAGCCCCGCTACCGTGAACTATGGCTACACCTTC	CASSPATVNYGYTF
TRBV6-1	TRBJ1-2	NA	12	NA	TGTGCCAGCAGTGAAATCGGTGATGGCTACACCTTC	CASSEIGDGYTF
TRBV4-3	TRBJ2-3	NA	16	NA	TGCGCCAGCAGCCAGATACTGACACCGAGCACAGATACGCAGTATTTT	CASSQILTPSTDTQYF
TRBV28	TRBJ1-4	NA	15	TRBD1	TGTGCCAGCAGTTCTCCGGGACAGGGTCGAAAAAAACTGTTTTTT	CASSSPGQGRKKLFF
TRBV4-1	TRBJ1-2	NA	16	NA	TGCGCCAGCAGCCAAGAAACCCTACAGGGCACCTATGGCTACACCTTC	CASSQETLQGTYGYTF
TRBV28	TRBJ2-7	NA	15	NA	TGTGCCAGCAGTTTACCCGTGGGGGGTGTCGACGAGCAGTACTTC	CASSLPVGGVDEQYF
TRBV7-8	TRBJ2-1	NA	14	NA	TGTGCCAGCAGCTTAGTTGGTCCGCCCAATGAGCAGTTCTTC	CASSLVGPPNEQFF
TRBV19	TRBJ1-4	NA	15	NA	TGTGCCAGTAGTCCGGGGACGGGCGGTAATGAAAAACTGTTTTTT	CASSPGTGGNEKLFF
TRBV28	TRBJ2-7	NA	11	TRBD2	TGTGCCAGCAGTTTGCGGGAGGGCCCCCAATTC	CASSLREGPQF
TRBV6-6	TRBJ2-7	NA	12	NA	TGTGCCAGCAGTCCTGGAGTCTACGAGCAGTACTTC	CASSPGVYEQYF
TRBV27	TRBJ2-7	NA	17	TRBD2	TGTGCCAGCAGTCCGGGACTAGCGGGAGGATTCTCCTACGAGCAGTACTTC	CASSPGLAGGFSYEQYF
TRBV30	TRBJ1-1	once	14	TRBD1	TGTGCCTGGAGTCGGACAGGGGTGAACACTGAAGCTTTCTTT	CAWSRTGVNTEAFF
TRBV4-2	TRBJ2-7	NA	17	NA	TGTGCCAGCAGCCAATCATTCGATACCGGGACCTCAGGAGAGCAGTACTTC	CASSQSFDTGTSGEQYF
TRBV7-8	TRBJ2-6	NA	18	NA	TGTGCCAGCAGCTTAGAAGTTCACATTTCGGGCGTGGCCAACGTCCTGACTTTC	CASSLEVHISGVANVLTF
TRBV19	TRBJ1-1	NA	15	TRBD1	TGTGCCAGTAGTATGAAGACAGGGTCGGGTACTGAAGCTTTCTTT	CASSMKTGSGTEAFF
TRBV5-5	TRBJ1-4	NA	14	NA	TGTGCCAGCAGCTTGACAGCGAATAATGAAAAACTGTTTTTT	CASSLTANNEKLFF
TRBV28	TRBJ2-7	NA	12	NA	TGTGCCAGCAGTTTCTCAGCTCGCGAGCAGTACTTC	CASSFSAREQYF
TRBV10-3	TRBJ2-3	once	15	TRBD2	TGTGCCATCAGTGGGACTAGCGGGAGAACAGATACGCAGTATTTT	CAISGTSGRTDTQYF
TRBV7-9	TRBJ2-2	NA	14	NA	TGTGCCAGCAGCTTAGCCATAGGATTCGGGGAGCTGTTTTTT	CASSLAIGFGELFF
TRBV6-5	TRBJ1-3	few	15	TRBD1	TGTGCCAGCAGTTCCGGACAGGGGGCGTGGAACACCATATATTTT	CASSSGQGAWNTIYF
TRBV10-2	TRBJ2-7	NA	14	NA	TGCGCCAGCAGTGAGTCAAGGGAGGCCGCGGGGCAGTACTTC	CASSESREAAGQYF
TRBV11-2	TRBJ2-2	NA	12	NA	TGTGCCAGCAGCTGGGGTACCGGGGAGCTGTTTTTT	CASSWGTGELFF
TRBV5-4	TRBJ1-5	few	17	NA	TGTGCCAGCAGCTTTTATATAGGAGGAAATAGCAATCAGCCCCAGCATTTT	CASSFYIGGNSNQPQHF
TRBV4-2	TRBJ1-5	NA	14	NA	TGTGCCAGCAGCCAAGAGGGTCCATATCAGCCCCAGCATTTT	CASSQEGPYQPQHF
TRBV28	TRBJ2-5	NA	15	TRBD1	TGTGCCAGCAGGGCAGGGACAGGTGAAGGTCGGACCCAGTACTTC	CASRAGTGEGRTQYF
TRBV19	TRBJ1-5	few	16	TRBD1	TGTGCCAGTAATCCACAACAGGGGGCGGGCAATCAGCCCCAGCATTTT	CASNPQQGAGNQPQHF
TRBV9	TRBJ2-7	NA	15	NA	TGTGCCAGCAGCGTGACAGACTCCTTTGGGAGTGAGCAGTACTTC	CASSVTDSFGSEQYF
TRBV9	TRBJ2-7	NA	14	NA	TGTGCCAGCAGCGTGGGGTCACCCACCTACGAGCAGTACTTC	CASSVGSPTYEQYF
TRBV19	TRBJ1-1	NA	14	TRBD1	TGTGCCAGTAGTATCCAGGGGGCGGGCGCTGAAGCTTTCTTT	CASSIQGAGAEAFF
TRBV19	TRBJ2-1	once	13	NA	TGTGCCAGTAGTATCACTTGGGACAATGAGCAGTTCTTC	CASSITWDNEQFF
TRBV18	TRBJ2-1	once	15	TRBD1	TGTGCCAGCTCACCGCTACAGGGGAGAAACAATGAGCAGTTCTTC	CASSPLQGRNNEQFF
TRBV2	TRBJ1-5	few	14	TRBD1	TGTGCCAGCAGTGCGGGCTCAGGGGGCCAGCCCCAGCATTTT	CASSAGSGGQPQHF
TRBV7-2	TRBJ2-1	NA	17	TRBD2	TGTGCCAGCAGCTTACATGCGACTAGCGGAAATTACAATGAGCAGTTCTTC	CASSLHATSGNYNEQFF
TRBV28	TRBJ1-5	NA	13	NA	TGTGCCAGCAGTCTCCAGGGGAGACAGCCCCAGCATTTT	CASSLQGRQPQHF
TRBV7-8	TRBJ1-4	NA	18	TRBD1	TGTGCCAGCAGCTCCAAAAGACAGGGGGCTGCAACTAATGAAAAACTGTTTTTT	CASSSKRQGAATNEKLFF
TRBV6-5	TRBJ2-2	NA	16	NA	TGTGCCAGCAGTTACTCGACTAGACTAAACACCGGGGAGCTGTTTTTT	CASSYSTRLNTGELFF
TRBV11-3	TRBJ2-7	NA	15	TRBD2	TGTGCCAGCAGCCCGGGGGCGGGAGGGACCTACGAGCAGTACTTC	CASSPGAGGTYEQYF
TRBV7-2	TRBJ2-7	NA	13	NA	TGTGCCAGCAGCTCCGGATCCGGAGGAGAGCAGTACTTC	CASSSGSGGEQYF
TRBV10-3	TRBJ1-3	NA	14	NA	TGTGCCATCAGTGAGGGGACAAGTGGGGACACCATATATTTT	CAISEGTSGDTIYF
TRBV7-9	TRBJ1-1	NA	14	NA	TGTGCCAGCAGCTTAGATGGGGGGAACACTGAAGCTTTCTTT	CASSLDGGNTEAFF
TRBV4-1	TRBJ1-3	few	17	NA	TGCGCCAGCAGCCAAGACCACGACAGGATCTCTGGAAACACCATATATTTT	CASSQDHDRISGNTIYF